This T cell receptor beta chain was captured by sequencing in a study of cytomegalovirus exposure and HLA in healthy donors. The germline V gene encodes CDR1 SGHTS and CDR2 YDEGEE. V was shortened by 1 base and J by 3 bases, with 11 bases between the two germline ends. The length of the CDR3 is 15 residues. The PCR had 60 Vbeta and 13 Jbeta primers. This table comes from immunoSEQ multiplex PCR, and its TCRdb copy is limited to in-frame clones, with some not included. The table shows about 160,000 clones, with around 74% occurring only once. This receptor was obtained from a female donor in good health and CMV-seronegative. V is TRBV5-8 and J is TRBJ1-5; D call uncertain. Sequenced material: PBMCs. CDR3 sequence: CASSLRSRNNQPQHF. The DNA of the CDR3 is TGTGCCAGCAGCTTGAGGTCCAGGAACAATCAGCCCCAGCATTTT. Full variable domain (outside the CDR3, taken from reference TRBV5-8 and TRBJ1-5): EAGVTQSPTHLIKTRGQQATLRCSPISGHTSVYWYQQALGLGLQFLLWYDEGEERNRGNFPPRFSGRQFPNYSSELNVNALELEDSALYLCASSLRSRNNQPQHFGDGTRLSIL.